Presented here are 15 T cell receptor beta chains from one specimen sequenced in a study of CD8 T cells in ankylosing spondylitis. TCRdb reprocessed the 5' RACE reads via MiXCR and lists one record per CDR3 protein. The sample lists 200,000 or so distinct CDR3 sequences, roughly 18% occurring once. The specimen sequenced was blood, either unsorted or a sorted T cell fraction (not recorded which). Receptor source: a male donor aged 10-35 years with ankylosing spondylitis or in good health (not recorded which).

This clonotype was found many times. The J gene is TRBJ1-1, the V gene TRBV2; 7 bases match TRBD1. The V gene end was trimmed by 4 bases and the J gene end by 11 bases; junction bases not matched to a gene: 13. The CDR3 is 14 residues long. Germline V CDR1 and CDR2: SNHLY, FYNNEI. Here the CDR3 DNA reads TGTGCCAGCAGTGCAGAGGGGGCTGGGAAGAGGGCTTTCTTT. This codes for CASSAEGAGKRAFF.

The chain's CDR3 is CASSPFSATNTGELFF. In DNA form, the CDR3 reads TGTGCCAGCTCACCATTCAGCGCGACGAACACCGGGGAGCTGTTTTTT. The chain is built from TRBV18 and TRBJ2-2; D unresolved. Germline V gives CDR1 KGHSH, CDR2 LQKENI. V lost 2 bases and J lost 0, with 10 bases in between. The CDR3 length is 16 residues.

The chain is built from TRBV23-1 and TRBJ2-3; tentative D call: TRBD2 (7 bases). TRBV23-1 is an ORF, and what it does is uncertain. CDR3 length: 15 residues. V was clipped by 8 bases and J by 5 bases, with 20 bases between them. Here the CDR3 DNA reads TGCGCCAGCCCTAGAGGGAGGGGGAGGAGAGATACGCAGTATTTT. This gives the protein CASPRGRGRRDTQYF.

This clonotype was observed at least ten times. The chain combines TRBV20-1 with TRBJ2-3, with 8 bases identical to TRBD2. CDR1 is DFQATT, CDR2 SNEGSKA, per germline (reference sequence). Unmatched junction bases numbered 8, after V lost 5 bases and J lost 1 base. This CDR3 is 15 amino acids long. This chain's CDR3 is CSASEAGERTDTQYF. CDR3 nucleotides: TGCAGTGCTTCTGAAGCGGGAGAGCGCACAGATACGCAGTATTTT.

This clonotype appeared many times. The genes are TRBV5-1 and TRBJ2-1; TRBD2 is a possible D gene (6 bases). The V gene lost 4 bases and the J gene lost 9 bases, with 11 bases spanning the gap. Germline V CDR1 and CDR2: SGHRS, YFSETQ. The CDR3 has 12 residues. CDR3 loop: CASSLGLREQFF. The CDR3 nucleotides are TGCGCCAGCAGCCTGGGACTCCGTGAGCAGTTCTTC.

This CDR3 is CASSLDGVIDTGELFF. Here the CDR3 DNA reads TGCGCCAGCAGCTTGGATGGGGTAATAGACACCGGGGAGCTGTTTTTT. The chain links TRBV5-1 to TRBJ2-2; D ambiguous. The CDR3 spans 16 residues. Germline-derived CDR1 and CDR2 are SGHRS and YFSETQ. Between the trimmed V and J ends, which lost 0 bases and 3 bases, there was a span of 12 bases.

This clonotype was counted ten times or more. The V and J genes are TRBV12-3 or TRBV12-4 and TRBJ2-7; possibly TRBD1 for D (6 bases). The CDR3 is 13 amino acids. Trimming removed 1 base from V and 5 bases from J, with 9 bases in between. CDR3 loop: CASSLDRDHEQYF. The CDR3 DNA follows: TGTGCCAGCAGTTTAGACAGGGACCACGAGCAGTACTTC.

The chain carries TRBV30 and TRBJ1-2, with D tentatively TRBD1 (6 bases). Looked up from germline, CDR1 is GTSNPN and CDR2 is SVGIG (reference sequence). V shed 2 bases and J shed 7 bases, with 14 bases lying between them. The CDR3 runs 13 residues. The CDR3 sequence is CAWSIQGAAGYTF. DNA for the CDR3: TGTGCCTGGAGTATACAGGGAGCGGCTGGCTACACCTTC.

There are many counts of this clonotype. The chain combines TRBV18 with TRBJ2-1; tentative D call: TRBD2 (6 bases). V lost 0 bases and J 6 bases, leaving 15 bases between the germline ends. Germline V gives CDR1 KGHSH, CDR2 LQKENI. This CDR3 contains 16 residues. The CDR3 nucleotides are TGTGCCAGCTCACCACCGATTTCGGGAGTGGGCAATGAGCAGTTCTTC. Translating it yields CASSPPISGVGNEQFF.

This clonotype was seen many times. The chain joins TRBV12-3 or TRBV12-4 to TRBJ2-4; D possibly corresponds to TRBD2 (5 bases). The CDR3 is 12 amino acids. V was clipped by 6 bases and J by 7 bases, with 10 bases between them. The CDR3 DNA is TGTGCCAGCAGCGACTGGGAGAACATTCAGTACTTC. The encoded protein is CASSDWENIQYF.

This clonotype was detected many times. The rearrangement uses TRBV20-1 and TRBJ2-1, with D hard to call. CDR1 and CDR2 from the germline V gene are DFQATT and SNEGSKA (reference sequence). The CDR3 spans 10 residues. V was pared by 6 bases and J by 5 bases, with 5 bases between. The CDR3 region is CSARNNEQFF. The CDR3 nucleotides read TGCAGTGCAAGGAACAATGAGCAGTTCTTC.

The chain combines TRBV12-3 or TRBV12-4 with TRBJ2-3; 8 positions agree with TRBD1. The J segment lost 6 bases and the V segment lost 6 bases, leaving 8 bases of the junction unmatched. The CDR3 is 14 amino acids. CDR3 amino acids: CASRDRVGGDTQYF. DNA of the CDR3: TGTGCCAGCAGGGACAGGGTCGGTGGGGATACGCAGTATTTT.

The genes are TRBV4-3 and TRBJ1-4; D not certain. The CDR3 is made up of 15 amino acids. V dropped 4 bases and J dropped 0 bases, with 9 bases sitting between them. Germline V lookup: CDR1 LGHNA, CDR2 YSLEER. CDR3 protein: CASSPVITTNEKLFF. In nucleotides, the CDR3 is TGCGCCAGCAGCCCAGTTATTACAACTAATGAAAAACTGTTTTTT.

The gene calls are TRBV20-1 and TRBJ2-5, with 7 positions matching TRBD1. Germline assignment: CDR1 DFQATT and CDR2 SNEGSKA (reference sequence). Trimming at V came to 4 bases and at J to 1 base, leaving 3 bases not matched to a gene. This CDR3 spans 13 amino acids. This CDR3 reads CSATGTVQETQYF. The DNA of the CDR3 is TGCAGTGCTACCGGGACAGTCCAAGAGACCCAGTACTTC.

This clonotype occurred many times. The rearrangement joins TRBV27 to TRBJ2-3, with no clear D. Trimming pared 2 bases from V and 10 bases from J, leaving 4 bases between. The V gene's germline CDR1 is MNHEY and CDR2 SMNVEV (reference sequence). The CDR3 has 10 amino acids. CDR3 protein: CASSLRPQYF. CDR3 DNA sequence: TGTGCCAGCAGTTTACGGCCGCAGTATTTT.